This record looks at one T cell receptor beta chain sequence and its context. Its target is not known. Among the patients, aged 18 to 65, hyperthyroidism was newly diagnosed and had lasted under 2 months. RNA transcripts gave rise to amplified TCR beta CDR3 regions. First-round RT-PCR targeting the TCR CDR3 was performed with the HTBI primer set. TCRdb ran MiXCR on the multiplex PCR reads and lists one entry per CDR3 protein. The table records hundreds of thousands of distinct CDR3 sequences, around 13% of them present only once. This sample stems from a study of T cells in Graves' hyperthyroidism and ophthalmopathy. Study observations and caveats: Ophthalmopathy could be told apart from stable hyperthyroidism with a 13 V-J model.

The germline gives CDR1 SGHTA, CDR2 FQGNSA. Trimming took off 5 bases at V and 7 bases at J, with 22 bases between the two ends. This CDR3 is built from 16 residues. The V and J genes are TRBV7-2 and TRBJ2-3, with a possible D match to TRBD2 (6 bases). This receptor was obtained from a woman between 18 and 29 years old with Graves' hyperthyroidism. The sample comprised blood. The chain's CDR3 is CASSDPPGLGLNTQYF. The CDR3 nucleotides read TGTGCCAGCAGCGATCCTCCGGGACTGGGTCTCAATACGCAGTATTTT.